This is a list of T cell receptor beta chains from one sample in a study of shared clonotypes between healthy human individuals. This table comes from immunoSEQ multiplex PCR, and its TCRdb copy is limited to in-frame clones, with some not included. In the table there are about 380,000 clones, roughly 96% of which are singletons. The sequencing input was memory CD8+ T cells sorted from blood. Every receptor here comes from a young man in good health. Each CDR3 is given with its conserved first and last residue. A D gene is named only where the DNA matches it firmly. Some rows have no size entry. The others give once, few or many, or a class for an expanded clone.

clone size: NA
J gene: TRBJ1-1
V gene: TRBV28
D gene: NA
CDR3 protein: CASSLGNTEAFF
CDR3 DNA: TGTGCCAGCAGTTTAGGCAACACTGAAGCTTTCTTT

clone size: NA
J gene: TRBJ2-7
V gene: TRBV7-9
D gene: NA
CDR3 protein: CASSSRPDSYEQYF
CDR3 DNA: TGTGCCAGCAGCTCAAGGCCGGATTCCTACGAGCAGTACTTC

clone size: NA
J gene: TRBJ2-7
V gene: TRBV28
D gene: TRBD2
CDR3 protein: CASSFLGGGLAGSSYEQYF
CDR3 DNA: TGTGCCAGCAGTTTTTTAGGAGGGGGACTAGCGGGGTCCTCCTACGAGCAGTACTTC

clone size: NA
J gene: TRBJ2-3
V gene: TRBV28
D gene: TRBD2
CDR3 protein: CASSYGLLAGTDTQYF
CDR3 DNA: TGTGCCAGCAGTTACGGACTACTAGCGGGAACAGATACGCAGTATTTT

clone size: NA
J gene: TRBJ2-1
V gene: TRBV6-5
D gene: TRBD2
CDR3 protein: CASSYVLGLAEKQFF
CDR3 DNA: TGTGCCAGCAGTTACGTTTTGGGTCTAGCGGAAAAGCAGTTCTTC

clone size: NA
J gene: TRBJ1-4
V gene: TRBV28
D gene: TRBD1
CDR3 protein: CASSLRTWQGDTFNEKLFF
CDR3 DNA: TGTGCCAGCAGTTTACGGACTTGGCAGGGGGATACCTTTAATGAAAAACTGTTTTTT

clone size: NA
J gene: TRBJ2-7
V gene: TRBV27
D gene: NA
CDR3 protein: CASSATQGYEQYF
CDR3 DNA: TGTGCCAGCAGTGCAACGCAGGGATACGAGCAGTACTTC

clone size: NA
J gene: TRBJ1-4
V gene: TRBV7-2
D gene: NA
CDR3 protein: CASSWDNEKLFF
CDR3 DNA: TGTGCCAGCAGCTGGGACAATGAAAAACTGTTTTTT

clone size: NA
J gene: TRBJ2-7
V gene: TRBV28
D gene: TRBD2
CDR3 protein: CASSSLAGPREQYF
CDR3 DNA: TGTGCCAGCAGTTCCCTAGCGGGGCCCCGCGAGCAGTACTTC

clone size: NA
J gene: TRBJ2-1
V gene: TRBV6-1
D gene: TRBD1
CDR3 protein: CASSARTGNEQFF
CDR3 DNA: TGTGCCAGCAGTGCCCGGACAGGGAATGAGCAGTTCTTC

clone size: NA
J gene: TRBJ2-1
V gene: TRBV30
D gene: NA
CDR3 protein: CAWSGLGFHEQFF
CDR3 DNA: TGTGCCTGGAGTGGCCTAGGGTTCCATGAGCAGTTCTTC

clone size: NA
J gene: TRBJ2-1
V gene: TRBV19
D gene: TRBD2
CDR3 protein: CASSKLAGPYNEQFF
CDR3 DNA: TGTGCCAGTAGTAAGCTAGCGGGTCCCTACAATGAGCAGTTCTTC

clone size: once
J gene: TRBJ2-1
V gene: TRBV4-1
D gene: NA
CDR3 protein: CASSQGRAASPLYNEQFF
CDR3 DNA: TGCGCCAGCAGCCAAGGGCGGGCAGCCTCCCCTCTTTACAATGAGCAGTTCTTC

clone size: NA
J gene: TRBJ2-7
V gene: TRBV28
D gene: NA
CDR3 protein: CASARDGRYEQYF
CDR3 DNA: TGTGCCAGCGCCCGGGACGGACGCTACGAGCAGTACTTC

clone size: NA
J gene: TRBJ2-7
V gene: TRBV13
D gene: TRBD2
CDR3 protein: CASSYTPGGYEQYF
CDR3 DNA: TGTGCCAGCAGCTACACCCCCGGGGGGTACGAGCAGTACTTC

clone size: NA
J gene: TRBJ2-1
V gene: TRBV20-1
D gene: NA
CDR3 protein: CSARDYNEQFF
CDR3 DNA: TGCAGTGCACGCGACTATAATGAGCAGTTCTTC

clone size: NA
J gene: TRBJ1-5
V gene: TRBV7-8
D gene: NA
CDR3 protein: CASSPRVQGGGQPQHF
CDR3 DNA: TGTGCCAGCAGCCCCAGGGTACAGGGAGGGGGTCAGCCCCAGCATTTT

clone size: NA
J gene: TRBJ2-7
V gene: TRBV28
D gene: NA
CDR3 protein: CASSLAYEQYF
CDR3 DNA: TGTGCCAGCAGTCTCGCCTACGAGCAGTACTTC

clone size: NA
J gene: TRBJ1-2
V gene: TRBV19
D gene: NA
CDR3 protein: CASTGQPYGYTF
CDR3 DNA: TGTGCCAGTACCGGACAGCCCTATGGCTACACCTTC

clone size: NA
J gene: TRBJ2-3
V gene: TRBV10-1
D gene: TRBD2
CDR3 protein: CASRAGGPEDTQYF
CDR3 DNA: TGCGCCAGCAGAGCGGGAGGGCCCGAAGATACGCAGTATTTT

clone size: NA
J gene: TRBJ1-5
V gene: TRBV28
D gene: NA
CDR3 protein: CASRGSKIQPQHF
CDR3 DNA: TGTGCCAGCAGGGGGTCAAAAATTCAGCCCCAGCATTTT

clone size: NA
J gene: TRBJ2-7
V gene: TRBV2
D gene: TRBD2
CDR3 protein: CASKERELSYEQYF
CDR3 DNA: TGTGCCAGCAAGGAGCGGGAACTTTCCTACGAGCAGTACTTC

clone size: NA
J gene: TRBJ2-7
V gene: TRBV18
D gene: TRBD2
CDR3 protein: CASSPYPSGFFSYEQYF
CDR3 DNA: TGTGCCAGCTCACCATACCCTAGCGGGTTTTTCTCCTACGAGCAGTACTTC

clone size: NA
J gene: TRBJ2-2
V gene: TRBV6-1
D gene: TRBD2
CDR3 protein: CASSDRRESTGELFF
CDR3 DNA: TGTGCCAGCAGTGATAGGCGGGAGAGCACCGGGGAGCTGTTTTTT

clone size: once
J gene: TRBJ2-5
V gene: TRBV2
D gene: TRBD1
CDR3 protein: CASSGDRGLGETQYF
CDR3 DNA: TGTGCCAGCAGTGGGGACAGGGGGCTAGGAGAGACCCAGTACTTC

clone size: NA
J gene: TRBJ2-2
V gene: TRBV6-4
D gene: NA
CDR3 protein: CASGLGSGELFF
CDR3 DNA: TGTGCCAGCGGACTCGGCTCCGGGGAGCTGTTTTTT

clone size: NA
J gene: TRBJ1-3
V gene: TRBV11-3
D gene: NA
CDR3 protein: CASSLATDSTGNTIYF
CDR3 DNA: TGTGCCAGCAGCTTAGCTACAGACAGCACTGGAAACACCATATATTTT

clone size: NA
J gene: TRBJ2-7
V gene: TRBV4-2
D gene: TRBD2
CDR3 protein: CASSQGRLAGSYEQYF
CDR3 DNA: TGTGCCAGCAGCCAAGGTAGACTAGCGGGGTCCTACGAGCAGTACTTC

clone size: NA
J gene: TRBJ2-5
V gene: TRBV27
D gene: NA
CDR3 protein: CASSPSMAGRETQYF
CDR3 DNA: TGTGCCAGCAGTCCCTCAATGGCAGGACGAGAGACCCAGTACTTC

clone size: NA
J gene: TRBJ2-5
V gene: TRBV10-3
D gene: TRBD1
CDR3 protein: CAISRDRARETQYF
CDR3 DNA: TGTGCCATCAGTAGGGACAGGGCCCGGGAGACCCAGTACTTC

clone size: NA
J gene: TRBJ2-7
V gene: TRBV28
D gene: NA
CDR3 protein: CASSSPGSASYEQYF
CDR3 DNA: TGTGCCAGCAGTTCCCCGGGTAGCGCCTCCTACGAGCAGTACTTC

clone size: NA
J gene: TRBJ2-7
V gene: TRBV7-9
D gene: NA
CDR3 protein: CASSHSAGGTHF
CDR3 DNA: TGTGCCAGCAGCCACTCGGCCGGGGGCACCCACTTC

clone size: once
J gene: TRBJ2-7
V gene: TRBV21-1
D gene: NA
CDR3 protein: CASSTPGTSSYEQYF
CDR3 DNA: TGTGCCAGCAGCACGCCCGGGACGAGCTCCTACGAGCAGTACTTC

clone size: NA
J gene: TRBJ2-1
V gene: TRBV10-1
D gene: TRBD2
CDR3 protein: CASSPGLAGGGEQFF
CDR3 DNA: TGCGCCAGCAGTCCGGGACTAGCGGGAGGGGGTGAGCAGTTCTTC

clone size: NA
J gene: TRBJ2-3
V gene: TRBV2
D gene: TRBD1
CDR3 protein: CASRPLDRATTDTQYF
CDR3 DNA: TGTGCCAGCAGACCTTTGGACAGGGCAACCACAGATACGCAGTATTTT

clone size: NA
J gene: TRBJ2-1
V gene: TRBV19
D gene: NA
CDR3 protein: CASTIGTYSYNEQFF
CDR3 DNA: TGTGCCAGTACTATAGGGACTTACTCCTACAATGAGCAGTTCTTC

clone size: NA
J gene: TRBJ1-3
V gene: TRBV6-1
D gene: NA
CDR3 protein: CASRSGQDSGNTIYF
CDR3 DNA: TGTGCCAGCAGGTCCGGACAAGACTCTGGAAACACCATATATTTT

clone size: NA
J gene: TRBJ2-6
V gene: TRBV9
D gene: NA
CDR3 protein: CASSPRGPGANVLTF
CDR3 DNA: TGTGCCAGCAGCCCCAGGGGACCTGGGGCCAACGTCCTGACTTTC

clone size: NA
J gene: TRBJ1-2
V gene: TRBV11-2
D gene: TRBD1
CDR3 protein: CASGTALNYGYTF
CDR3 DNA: TGTGCCAGCGGGACAGCCCTTAACTATGGCTACACCTTC

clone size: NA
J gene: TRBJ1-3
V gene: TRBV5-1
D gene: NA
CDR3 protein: CASSLGQGTNTIYF
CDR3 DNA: TGCGCCAGCAGCTTGGGGCAGGGGACAAACACCATATATTTT

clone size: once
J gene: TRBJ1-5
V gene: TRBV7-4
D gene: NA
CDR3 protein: CASSRRSVPLNQPQHF
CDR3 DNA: TGTGCCAGCAGCCGGCGTTCCGTGCCACTTAATCAGCCCCAGCATTTT

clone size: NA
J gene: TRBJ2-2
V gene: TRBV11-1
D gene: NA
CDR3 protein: CASSLARDTGELFF
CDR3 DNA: TGTGCCAGCAGCTTAGCGCGGGATACCGGGGAGCTGTTTTTT